The clone carrying this T cell receptor (beta chain) was observed a handful of times. The target antigen is unknown. The sample belongs to a study of post-analysis software for immune sequencing data. Germline V gives CDR1 SGHRS, CDR2 YFSETQ. The CDR3 has 16 residues. V was shortened by 3 bases and J by 4 bases, with 18 bases between the two germline ends. Incorporated into the TCR beta cDNA libraries were unique molecular identifiers, which served to reduce PCR and sequencing biases. The T cell input of about 0.95 to 11 million gave a few hundred thousand cDNA molecules. TCRdb redid the calling of the PCR reads with MiXCR, one entry per CDR3 protein. The sample lists approximately 770,000 distinct CDR3 sequences; approximately 44% were seen once. Broader study findings: Patients showed TRBV5-6, TRBV5-1 and TRBV20-1 among 4 or 5 TRBV segments more frequent than in controls. When compared against controls, multiple sclerosis patients showed significantly lower normalized Chao1 diversity. F measure grouped same-batch samples tightly together.

The TCR sequence derives from a girl aged 5-17 years with multiple sclerosis. Sequencing used blood. The chain has TRBV5-1 and TRBJ2-3, with a tentative D call TRBD2 (6 bases). The CDR3 DNA follows: TGCGCCAGCAGCTCGCGGGGATCACGTAGCGCAGATACGCAGTATTTT. Translated: CASSSRGSRSADTQYF.